The clone carrying this T cell receptor (beta chain) came up a few times. Antigen specificity is unknown. Germline CDR1 is LNHDA and CDR2 is SQIVND (reference sequence). Trimming cost V 10 bases and J 1 base, with 17 bases left between them. This CDR3 region has 15 residues. This specimen comes from a study of T cell repertoires in cytomegalovirus infection. For the study at large: Signatures in public TCR beta sequences pointed to both CMV infection and matching HLA type.

Using its own MiXCR run on the reads, TCRdb lists one record per CDR3 protein. Of 100,000 to 150,000 distinct CDR3 sequences in the sample, approximately 30% are singletons; the top ten hold about 54%. The chain joins TRBV19 to TRBJ2-1; D uncertain. The TCR comes from a human donor in good health (CMV status not recorded). Some clones in this sample may be carry-over from other donors' samples. The specimen comprised CD8+ T cells from cultured PBMCs, sampled from culture after CMV antigen stimulation. CDR3 bases: TGTGCCACCCTAAACGTTAAGACGTCCTACAATGAGCAGTTCTTC. Encoded protein: CATLNVKTSYNEQFF.